The rows below give T cell receptor beta chains drawn from one sample of a study of Ad26.COV2.S vaccination and SARS-CoV-2 variants. Some clones are missing from TCRdb's copy, which holds only in-frame ones; the method was immunoSEQ multiplex PCR. The data show about 350,000 clones, roughly 81% seen once. The material sequenced was peripheral blood, taken in a trial of Ad26.COV2.S vaccine versus placebo. The receptors stem from a person between 18 and 65 years old who received the Ad26.COV2.S COVID-19 vaccine or a placebo. Both conserved end residues are part of each CDR3. A D gene is named only where the DNA matches it firmly. The size entry is marked missing in some rows and otherwise reads once, few, many or a size class.

J | D | length | V | size | CDR3 | DNA
TRBJ2-2 | . | 12 | TRBV6-5 | . | CGVGANTGELFF | TGTGGGGTGGGAGCGAACACCGGGGAGCTGTTTTTT
TRBJ2-2 | . | 17 | TRBV4-3 | . | CASSQEHGQTNTGELFF | TGCGCCAGCAGCCAAGAACACGGTCAGACGAACACCGGGGAGCTGTTTTTT
TRBJ1-4 | . | 14 | TRBV28 | . | CASRVLWDNEKLFF | TGTGCCAGCAGGGTTCTGTGGGATAATGAAAAACTGTTTTTT
TRBJ2-5 | TRBD1 | 16 | TRBV7-2 | . | CASSLALTGRQETQYF | TGTGCCAGCAGCTTAGCCCTGACAGGGAGACAAGAGACCCAGTACTTC
TRBJ1-1 | . | 15 | TRBV15 | . | CATSERTVGNTEAFF | TGTGCCACCAGCGAAAGGACAGTTGGGAACACTGAAGCTTTCTTT
TRBJ1-2 | . | 14 | TRBV3-1/TRBV3-2 | . | CASSQGSNNYGYTF | TGTGCCAGCAGCCAAGGTTCCAATAACTATGGCTACACCTTC
TRBJ1-6 | TRBD1 | 17 | TRBV9 | few | CASSVGATGQLTSPLHF | TGTGCCAGCAGCGTAGGCGCGACAGGGCAACTTACTTCACCCCTCCACTTT
TRBJ2-3 | . | 14 | TRBV11-2 | . | CAIRGRLPTDTQYF | TGTGCCATTCGGGGCAGACTGCCCACAGATACGCAGTATTTT
TRBJ2-7 | TRBD1 | 19 | TRBV15 | . | CATSRDTPRGTGGRYEQYF | TGTGCCACCAGCAGAGATACCCCACGAGGGACAGGGGGGAGGTACGAGCAGTACTTC
TRBJ2-1 | TRBD2 | 15 | TRBV7-2 | . | CASSLSLAGGREQFF | TGTGCCAGCAGCTTGTCACTAGCGGGAGGCCGAGAGCAGTTCTTC
TRBJ2-7 | . | 12 | TRBV28 | few | CATQGSAYEQYF | TGTGCCACGCAGGGTTCCGCCTACGAGCAGTACTTC
TRBJ2-5 | TRBD2 | 12 | TRBV29-1 | few | CPAGVTQETQYF | TGCCCAGCGGGAGTTACTCAAGAGACCCAGTACTTC
TRBJ1-4 | . | 15 | TRBV6-2/TRBV6-3 | . | CASSYAGSAFNLLFF | TGTGCCAGCAGTTACGCGGGCAGCGCCTTTAACTTACTGTTTTTT
TRBJ1-2 | . | 13 | TRBV3-1/TRBV3-2 | . | CASSQGRGYGYTF | TGTGCCAGCAGCCAAGGCAGAGGCTATGGCTACACCTTC
TRBJ2-7 | . | 16 | TRBV7-2 | . | CASSITTLGDSYEQYF | TGTGCCAGCAGCATCACCACTCTAGGGGACTCCTACGAGCAGTACTTC
TRBJ2-1 | . | 14 | TRBV24-1 | . | CATSGSTSYNEQFF | TGTGCCACCAGTGGTTCTACTTCTTACAATGAGCAGTTCTTC
TRBJ2-7 | TRBD1 | 14 | TRBV6-5 | . | CASSFGQESYEQYF | TGTGCCAGCAGTTTTGGACAGGAATCCTACGAGCAGTACTTC
TRBJ2-6 | . | 16 | TRBV19 | once | CAAQRGPAAGANVLTF | TGTGCCGCACAACGGGGTCCCGCTGCTGGGGCCAACGTCCTGACTTTC
TRBJ2-1 | . | 14 | TRBV9 | . | CASSVDSSYNEQFF | TGTGCCAGCAGCGTAGACAGCTCCTACAATGAGCAGTTCTTC
TRBJ2-7 | . | 12 | TRBV5-5 | few | CASSLFSYEQYF | TGTGCCAGCAGCTTGTTTTCCTACGAGCAGTACTTC
TRBJ2-7 | . | 19 | TRBV5-6 | . | CASSLLGGGSRDRTYEQYF | TGTGCCAGCAGCTTGCTGGGGGGGGGAAGCCGGGACAGGACCTACGAGCAGTACTTC
TRBJ1-2 | . | 14 | TRBV5-1 | few | CASSLEGSWDGYTF | TGCGCCAGCAGCTTGGAGGGGTCGTGGGATGGCTACACCTTC
TRBJ1-3 | TRBD1 | 15 | TRBV3-1/TRBV3-2 | . | CASSQGQGTGNTIYF | TGTGCCAGCAGCCAAGGACAGGGAACTGGAAACACCATATATTTT
TRBJ2-7 | TRBD2 | 16 | TRBV9 | . | CASSPRPAGGTYEQYF | TGTGCCAGCAGCCCCCGCCCCGCGGGGGGGACCTACGAGCAGTACTTC
TRBJ1-6 | . | 16 | TRBV6-2/TRBV6-3 | . | CASSLDGASYNSPLHF | TGTGCCAGCAGCTTAGACGGTGCCTCCTATAATTCACCCCTCCACTTT
TRBJ1-1 | . | 14 | TRBV6-2/TRBV6-3 | . | CASSYQALGTEAFF | TGTGCCAGCAGTTACCAGGCCCTGGGCACTGAAGCTTTCTTT
TRBJ2-6 | . | 17 | TRBV9 | once | CASSVAGGGSGANVLTF | TGTGCCAGCAGCGTAGCCGGGGGCGGCTCTGGGGCCAACGTCCTGACTTTC
TRBJ2-3 | . | 15 | TRBV5-6 | . | CASSFGGGVSDTQYF | TGTGCCAGCAGCTTTGGTGGCGGGGTATCAGATACGCAGTATTTT
TRBJ1-5 | . | 13 | TRBV12-3/TRBV12-4 | . | CASSLVLVQPQHF | TGTGCCAGCAGTTTAGTACTGGTTCAGCCCCAGCATTTT
TRBJ2-5 | TRBD2 | 16 | TRBV5-4 | . | CASSLGLLAGVETQYF | TGTGCCAGCAGCTTGGGGTTACTAGCGGGAGTCGAGACCCAGTACTTC
TRBJ2-5 | . | 17 | TRBV12-5 | . | CASGLVIGRRIGETQYF | TGTGCTAGTGGTTTGGTAATCGGACGGCGGATTGGGGAGACCCAGTACTTC
TRBJ1-5 | . | 13 | TRBV4-3 | . | CASSQERRSPQHF | TGCGCCAGCAGCCAAGAAAGGCGTTCGCCCCAGCATTTT
TRBJ1-2 | TRBD1 | 16 | TRBV29-1 | . | CSVEDLQGAPNYGYTF | TGCAGCGTTGAAGATCTACAGGGGGCGCCTAACTATGGCTACACCTTC
TRBJ2-1 | TRBD2 | 14 | TRBV2 | . | CASSGLAGWGEQFF | TGTGCCAGCAGCGGACTAGCGGGGTGGGGGGAGCAGTTCTTC
TRBJ1-4 | TRBD1 | 16 | TRBV5-1 | . | CASSLDVQGQGEKLFF | TGCGCCAGCAGCTTGGATGTACAGGGGCAAGGTGAAAAACTGTTTTTT
TRBJ2-1 | . | 15 | TRBV5-4 | . | CASSDARDGYNEQFF | TGTGCCAGCAGCGACGCCCGGGACGGCTACAATGAGCAGTTCTTC
TRBJ2-7 | TRBD2 | 14 | TRBV10-3 | once | CATEAGEVTYEQYF | TGTGCCACGGAAGCGGGAGAGGTTACCTACGAGCAGTACTTC
TRBJ2-2 | . | 16 | TRBV9 | . | CASSVGIAENTGELFF | TGTGCCAGCAGCGTAGGGATAGCAGAGAACACCGGGGAGCTGTTTTTT
TRBJ1-5 | . | 13 | TRBV24-1 | . | CATRRTDNQPQHF | TGTGCCACCAGGAGGACAGATAATCAGCCCCAGCATTTT
TRBJ2-5 | . | 13 | TRBV7-8 | . | CASSFQQQETQYF | TGTGCCAGCAGCTTCCAACAGCAAGAGACCCAGTACTTC
TRBJ1-2 | TRBD1 | 14 | TRBV6-2/TRBV6-3 | . | CASSYRDRTYGYTF | TGTGCCAGCAGTTATAGGGACAGGACCTATGGCTACACCTTC
TRBJ2-7 | . | 13 | TRBV11-2 | . | CASSLQSSYEQYF | TGTGCCAGCAGCTTGCAGAGCTCCTACGAGCAGTACTTC
TRBJ1-2 | . | 13 | TRBV6-5 | . | CASSPGYNYGYTF | TGTGCCAGCAGTCCAGGGTATAACTATGGCTACACCTTC
TRBJ2-3 | . | 14 | TRBV19 | . | CASNPGVFTDTQYF | TGTGCCAGTAACCCGGGGGTATTCACAGATACGCAGTATTTT
TRBJ2-1 | TRBD2 | 14 | TRBV19 | . | CASRISGGRYEQFF | TGTGCCAGTAGGATTAGCGGGGGAAGGTATGAGCAGTTCTTC
TRBJ2-7 | TRBD1 | 16 | TRBV5-1 | once | CASSLAHETGNYEQYF | TGCGCCAGCAGCTTGGCTCACGAGACAGGGAACTACGAGCAGTACTTC
TRBJ2-1 | TRBD2 | 15 | TRBV18 | . | CASSPSLAGDSEQFF | TGTGCCAGCTCACCGTCCCTAGCGGGGGACTCTGAGCAGTTCTTC
TRBJ2-3 | . | 12 | TRBV7-9 | . | CASSSAPDTQYF | TGTGCCAGCAGCTCCGCCCCTGATACGCAGTATTTT
TRBJ2-7 | . | 13 | TRBV4-1 | once | CASSPPEMYEQYF | TGCGCCAGCAGCCCGCCGGAGATGTACGAGCAGTACTTC
TRBJ2-7 | . | 13 | TRBV7-6 | . | CASSLSSIYEQYF | TGTGCCAGCAGCTTATCTAGCATCTACGAGCAGTACTTC
TRBJ1-5 | . | 14 | TRBV5-5 | . | CASSLMDQDQPQHF | TGTGCCAGCAGCTTGATGGACCAAGATCAGCCCCAGCATTTT
TRBJ2-2 | TRBD1 | 17 | TRBV19 | . | CASSIDPRTGGSGELFF | TGTGCCAGTAGTATAGACCCCCGAACAGGGGGATCGGGGGAGCTGTTTTTT
TRBJ1-1 | . | 15 | TRBV5-6 | once | CASSLVSIGRTEAFF | TGTGCCAGCAGCTTGGTTTCCATTGGAAGGACTGAAGCTTTCTTT